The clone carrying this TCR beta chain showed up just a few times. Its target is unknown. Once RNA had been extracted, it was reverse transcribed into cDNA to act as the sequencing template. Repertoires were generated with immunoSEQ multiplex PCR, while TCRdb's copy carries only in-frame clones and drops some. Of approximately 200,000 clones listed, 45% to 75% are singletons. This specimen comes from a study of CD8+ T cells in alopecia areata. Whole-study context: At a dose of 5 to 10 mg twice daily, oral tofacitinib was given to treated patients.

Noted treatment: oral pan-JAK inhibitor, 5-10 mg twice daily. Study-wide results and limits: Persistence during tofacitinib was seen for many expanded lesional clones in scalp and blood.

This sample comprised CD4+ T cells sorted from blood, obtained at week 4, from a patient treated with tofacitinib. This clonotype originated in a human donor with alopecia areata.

The CDR3 protein is CASGLPGANVLTF. DNA for the CDR3: TGTGCTAGTGGTCTTCCTGGGGCCAACGTCCTGACTTTC. The V call is TRBV12-5, the J call TRBJ2-6; D unresolved. Germline CDR1 reads LGHNT; CDR2 reads FRNRAP. The CDR3 spans 13 residues. Trimming removed 5 bases from V and 2 bases from J, with 4 bases in between.